These 27 T cell receptor delta chains came from one sample sequenced in a study of delta chains in infants with herpesvirus infections (dated by TCRdb to 2021 to 2024). Libraries were built with RT-PCR. These reads were obtained on an Illumina MiSeq. TCR cDNA was generated by reverse transcription of PBMC RNA with SuperScript II and gamma-chain- and delta-chain-specific primers. TCRdb reanalyzed the public reads with the CATT caller, and identical DNA sequences were merged afterwards. Within this sample are around 490 delta-chain clones, with around 10% of them counted one time only. The ten largest clones take up 13% of the sample. This specimen was peripheral blood, taken at time point 2 of longitudinal follow-up. These receptors came from a human donor who was a Ugandan infant, either HIV-exposed or HIV-unexposed (not recorded which).

About this clone: This sequence is one base from a far larger clone and is likely a read error. This specimen includes other DNA sequences encoding the same CDR3. The V and J genes are TRDV1 and TRDJ3, with D possibly TRDD3 on 6 matching bases. The CDR3 sequence is 22 residues long. Trimming took off 6 bases at V and 1 base at J, with 28 bases between the two ends. Germline-derived CDR1 and CDR2 are TSWWSYY and QGS. CDR3 sequence: CALGTRAGEFRGSSWDTRQMFF. CDR3 bases: TGTGCTCTTGGCACCAGGGCGGGGGAGTTCCGAGGGTCTTCCTGGGACACCCGACAGATGTTTTTC.

This clone showed up just a few times. This likely reflects a read error, since a far larger clone is one base away. The chain links TRDV1 to TRDJ1; a possible D gene is TRDD2 (6 bases). This CDR3 has 20 amino acids. Germline assignment: CDR1 TSWWSYY and CDR2 QGS. Trimming stripped 4 bases from V and 11 bases from J, with 38 bases between. The CDR3 coding sequence is TGTGCTCTTGGGGGAAACACCCCTTCCACACGTCCCCCACCCACCTTTGGGCTCATCTTT. Encoded protein: CALGGNTPSTRPPPTFGLIF.

This clone has more than one count but fewer than ten. A read error may be the cause here, since a much bigger clone is one base away. Additional DNA sequences in this sample encode the identical CDR3. CDR3 protein: CACDTAGGYSWDTRQMFF. CDR3 bases: TGTGCATGTGACACCGCTGGGGGATACTCCTGGGACACCCGACAGATGTTTTTC. J is TRDJ3 and V is TRDV2, with TRDD3 matching over 10 bases. Germline loops: CDR1 GEAIGNYY, CDR2 EKD. The CDR3 runs to 18 residues.

A remark on this clone: A far larger clone is one nucleotide away, so this likely arose from a read error. The chain has TRDV1 and TRDJ1; TRDD3 matches 12 bases. V trimming: 0 bases; J trimming: 8 bases; junction bases outside the gene matches: 22. The germline V gene has CDR1 TSWWSYY and CDR2 QGS. The CDR3 has 21 residues. The CDR3 loop reads CALGELGASYAPDWGIQKLIF. As DNA, the CDR3 is TGTGCTCTTGGGGAACTAGGAGCTTCCTATGCCCCGGACTGGGGGATACAAAAACTCATCTTT.

This chain links TRDV2 with TRDJ3; TRDD3 agrees at 12 bases. Matching the DNA to germline supplied the J gene, which TCRdb does not give. Trimming removed 3 bases from V and 4 bases from J; junction bases left unmatched: 9. CDR3 size: 19 residues. Germline assignment: CDR1 GEAIGNYY and CDR2 EKD. Written as DNA, the CDR3 is TGTGCCTGTGACTTCGTACTGGGGGATACATCTTGGGACACCCGACAGATGTTTTTC. Amino acid sequence: CACDFVLGDTSWDTRQMFF.

Comment on this clone: A far bigger clonotype differs at one base, so this is likely a read error. The chain uses TRDV2 and TRDJ3, with TRDD3 matching over 11 bases. TCRdb lists no J gene, so it was determined here by aligning the DNA to germline. Germline V gene sequence: CDR1 GEAIGNYY, CDR2 EKD. The CDR3 has 18 amino acids. In nucleotides, the CDR3 is TGTGCCGGTGACTACTGGGGGATAAGCTCCTGGGACACCCGACAGATGTTTTTC. It yields the protein CAGDYWGISSWDTRQMFF.

As to this clone: A read error may explain this, as a much larger clone is one base away. The same CDR3 arises from other DNA sequences in this sample as well. This chain joins TRDV2 and TRDJ1; perhaps TRDD3 as D (5 bases). Germline V CDR1 and CDR2: GEAIGNYY, EKD. Between the trimmed V and J ends, which lost 2 bases and 5 bases, there was a span of 17 bases. This CDR3 has 15 residues. For the CDR3, the DNA is TGTGCCTGTGACAGGGGGTATTGGCCCCCGGATAAACTCATCTTT. Translated: CACDRGYWPPDKLIF.

To note about this clone: This likely stems from a read error, as it lies one base from a far larger clone. This sequence joins TRAV38-2/DV8 and TRDJ1; 10 bases line up with TRDD3. Germline V gene data show CDR1 as TSESDYY and CDR2 as QEAYKQQN. V lost 2 bases and J lost 1; bases outside the gene matches: 32. The CDR3 runs to 25 residues. CDR3 loop: CAYRRLQSYAVSTGGCDRSTDKLIF. CDR3 sequence (DNA): TGTGCTTATAGGAGGCTACAGTCCTACGCCGTGAGTACTGGGGGATGCGATCGGTCCACCGATAAACTCATCTTT.

Within the sample, this clone is large (0.1 to 1%). The chain carries TRDV1 and TRDJ1; unclear D gene. Between the trimmed V and J ends, which lost 4 bases and 1 base, there was a span of 7 bases. The CDR3 is 13 residues long. Germline CDR1 is TSWWSYY and CDR2 is QGS. This CDR3 is CALGGPGTDKLIF. The CDR3 DNA reads TGTGCTCTTGGGGGCCCCGGCACCGATAAACTCATCTTT.

By sample share, this clone is large (0.1 to 1%). The identical CDR3 is also encoded by other nucleotide sequences in the sample. The CDR3 DNA follows: TGTGCTCTTGGGGAACAAATCATTTCTCCCAACTGGGGGATAGGGTACACCGATAAACTCATCTTT. This gives the protein CALGEQIISPNWGIGYTDKLIF. The rearrangement joins TRDV1 to TRDJ1, with 11 bases fitting TRDD3. The CDR3 is 22 amino acids. V gave up 1 base and J gave up 0 bases; unmatched junction bases: 19. CDR1 is TSWWSYY, CDR2 QGS, per germline.

As concerns this clone: A far larger clone differs by one base, so this is likely a read error. The chain is built from TRDV3 and TRDJ1, with D unresolved. Since TCRdb gives no J gene, matching the DNA to germline was used here to assign it. The CDR3 totals 17 residues. The germline CDR1 and CDR2 sequences are TVYSNPD and GDNSRS (reference sequence). V lost 2 bases and J 0 bases, leaving 22 bases between the germline ends. In DNA form, the CDR3 reads TGTGCCTTTGGGCTTGGCGGCCCCCGGCCCTACACCGATAAACTCATCTTT. It codes for CAFGLGGPRPYTDKLIF.

As concerns this clone: A single base is all that separates this from a far larger clone, so a read error is likely. The gene calls are TRDV1 and TRDJ1, with 8 bases identical to TRDD3. The CDR3 has 22 amino acids. Germline trimming cut 1 base from V and 0 bases from J; bases unmatched to any gene: 22. In germline, CDR1 is TSWWSYY, CDR2 QGS. CDR3: CALGEQIISPNRGIGYTDKLIF. The CDR3 DNA reads as TGTGCTCTTGGGGAACAAATCATTTCTCCCAACCGGGGGATAGGGTACACCGATAAACTCATCTTT.

Turning to this clone: This sequence may be a read error, since a much larger clone differs from it by one base. The J gene is TRDJ1, the V gene TRDV1, with D unresolved. Germline assignment: CDR1 TSWWSYY and CDR2 QGS. The CDR3 is 15 amino acids. The V and J ends lost 7 bases and 0 bases respectively, with 15 bases between them. Here the CDR3 DNA reads TGTGCTCTTGTTACTGTCATCCCGGACACCGATAAACTCATCTTT. Its translation: CALVTVIPDTDKLIF.

By sample fraction, this clone is large. The chain links TRDV1 to TRDJ1; 10 bases are shared with TRDD3. Germline lookup yields CDR1 TSWWSYY and CDR2 QGS. V lost 1 base, J lost 0 bases, and 20 bases stayed unmatched. CDR3 length: 22 amino acids. The CDR3 DNA reads as TGTGCTCTTGGGGAACACTTTATCACTCAAGTACTGGGGGATTCCTACACCGATAAACTCATCTTT. Residues: CALGEHFITQVLGDSYTDKLIF.

Worth noting for this clone: A far larger clone is just one base off, so this is likely a read error. V and J are TRDV2 and TRDJ1; possible D gene TRDD3, 6 bases. The J gene, missing from TCRdb, was assigned here through DNA to germline matching. Between the trimmed V and J ends, which lost 3 bases and 9 bases, there was a span of 28 bases. The CDR3 runs 17 residues. Germline CDR1 GEAIGNYY, CDR2 EKD. The CDR3: CACDPLRVGVMTAQLIF. The DNA for the CDR3 is TGTGCCTGTGACCCCCTCAGGGTGGGGGTCATGACAGCACAACTCATCTTT.

This clone has more than one count but fewer than ten. This may stem from a read error, because a much larger clone lies one nucleotide away. The chain couples TRDV1 to TRDJ1; 12 nucleotides line up with TRDD3. Unmatched junction bases numbered 34, after V lost 5 bases and J lost 0 bases. Germline V gene data show CDR1 as TSWWSYY and CDR2 as QGS. The CDR3 extends over 26 amino acids. The CDR3 is CALGPPPSLKILGDTPGPLYTDKLIF. In nucleotides, the CDR3 is TGTGCTCTTGGGCCCCCACCTTCCCTCAAGATACTGGGGGATACTCCCGGCCCTTTGTACACCGATAAACTCATCTTT.

This clone counts as large (0.1 to 1%). This rearrangement joins TRDV1 to TRDJ1; 12 bases line up with TRDD3. Unmatched junction bases numbered 28, after V lost 3 bases and J lost 2 bases. The CDR3 is 24 amino acids. Germline V gene lookup returns CDR1 TSWWSYY and CDR2 QGS. The chain's CDR3 is CALGDSLWSYWRSILGDTTDKLIF. The CDR3 DNA reads as TGTGCTCTTGGGGACTCCCTTTGGTCCTACTGGCGTTCTATACTGGGGGATACAACCGATAAACTCATCTTT.

This clone showed up just a few times. The J gene was recorded as TRDJ1; no V gene was called; the D call TRDD3 from the table was never checked on the DNA. The CDR3 is 19 residues long. This CDR3 reads CAVLMVPGIRTSPTDKLIF. The CDR3 coding sequence is TGTGCTGTTCTGATGGTACCCGGGATACGCACGTCCCCCACCGATAAACTCATCTTT.

With respect to this clone: A single base separates this from a much larger clone, so it may be a read error. CDR3: CALGEPFLLGGTGRADKLIF. The DNA of the CDR3 is TGTGCTCTTGGGGAACCCTTCCTACTTGGGGGTACTGGAAGGGCCGATAAACTCATCTTT. The chain recombines TRDV1 with TRDJ1; TRDD2 matches at 9 bases. V lost 1 base and J lost 3; bases outside the gene matches: 18. The CDR3 contains 20 residues. Germline V lookup: CDR1 TSWWSYY, CDR2 QGS.

This clone was recorded a few times. The chain joins TRDV1 to TRDJ1; 8 bases agree with TRDD3. This CDR3 has 18 amino acids. Germline-derived CDR1 and CDR2 are TSWWSYY and QGS. Germline trimming cut 2 bases from V and 7 bases from J; bases unmatched to any gene: 18. CDR3 residues: CALGESRSYVPGGSKLIF. The CDR3 DNA follows: TGTGCTCTTGGGGAATCCCGCTCCTACGTCCCTGGGGGAAGTAAACTCATCTTT.

As regards this clone: A much more abundant neighbour one base away suggests this may be a read error. The V call is TRDV1, the J call TRDJ1; 7 nucleotides align to TRDD2. V dropped 3 bases and J dropped 7; count of bases not matched to a gene: 26. The germline gives CDR1 TSWWSYY, CDR2 QGS. This CDR3 has 20 amino acids. The CDR3 is CALGDHPTFLRGDWGAKLIF. The CDR3 DNA sequence: TGTGCTCTTGGGGACCACCCCACGTTCCTACGTGGAGATTGGGGCGCTAAACTCATCTTT.

This clone is labeled large (0.1 to 1%). This chain uses TRDV2 with TRDJ1, with TRDD3 matching over 7 bases. V dropped 0 bases and J dropped 0; count of bases not matched to a gene: 6. CDR3 length: 16 residues. Germline CDR1 GEAIGNYY, CDR2 EKD. CDR3 DNA: TGTGCCTGTGACACCCTTGGGGGACTGTACACCGATAAACTCATCTTT. It is translated as CACDTLGGLYTDKLIF.

In its sample, this clone is large (0.1 to 1%). The CDR3 DNA reads TGTGCTCTTGGATCGTGGCCTACCCCCTACTTGTACACCGATAAACTCATCTTT. This encodes CALGSWPTPYLYTDKLIF. The rearrangement joins TRDV1 to TRDJ1, with a weak D call TRDD2 (5 bases). Per the germline V gene, CDR1 is TSWWSYY and CDR2 is QGS. Trimming left V 6 bases short and J 0 bases short, with 23 bases between. CDR3 length: 18 residues.

In its sample, this clone was seen a few times. This could be a read error, since a much larger clone is one nucleotide away. The genes are TRDV1 and TRDJ1; 8 positions match TRDD3. Germline CDR1 TSWWSYY, CDR2 QGS. The CDR3 has 20 residues. The CDR3 DNA is TGTGCTCTTGGGGAACTCCTAGTCACCATGGGGGATCTAAACACCCATAAACTCATCTTT. Residues: CALGELLVTMGDLNTHKLIF.

By its share, this clone is large. The genes are TRDV1 and TRDJ1, with TRDD3 identical over 12 bases. The ends lost 1 base at V and 4 bases at J; junction bases unmatched: 7. This CDR3 comprises 17 residues. Per germline, CDR1 TSWWSYY and CDR2 QGS. The CDR3 DNA follows: TGTGCTCTTGGGGAACCCACTGGGGGATACCGAGGCGATAAACTCATCTTT. Protein product: CALGEPTGGYRGDKLIF.

With regard to this clone: This may stem from a read error, because a much larger clone lies one nucleotide away. The rearrangement joins TRDV1 to TRDJ1; TRDD2 aligns across 8 bases. V was clipped by 2 bases and J by 3 bases; unmatched bases: 17. The germline V gene has CDR1 TSWWSYY and CDR2 QGS. This CDR3 is 19 amino acids long. The CDR3 coding sequence is TGTGCTCTTGGGGAAGGTGTCTTCCTACGCGGGTGGGGCCCCGATAAACTCATCTTT. Its translation: CALGEGVFLRGWGPDKLIF.

This clone showed up just a few times. Only one base separates this from a far larger clonotype, so it likely reflects a read error. The chain couples TRDV1 to TRDJ2; 9 nucleotides line up with TRDD3. As TCRdb names no J gene, one was assigned here on the basis of a DNA match to germline. The V segment lost 1 base and the J segment 5 bases; nucleotides outside the gene matches: 14. CDR1 and CDR2 (germline): TSWWSYY, QGS. CDR3 size: 19 residues. In DNA form, the CDR3 reads TGTGCTCTTGGGGAACAGTCTAAACTGGGGGACAAGAGAACAGCACAACTCTTCTTT. Translated: CALGEQSKLGDKRTAQLFF.